These 30 T cell receptor beta chains were sequenced from one sample in a study of T cells in women clearing cervical HPV infection (dated by TCRdb to the late 2010s). Receptor amplification or capture employed the immunoSEQ multiplex PCR assay. In TCRdb, the immuneACCESS table is reduced to in-frame sequences with V and J assigned. These tables do not hold every clone; where another copy was compared, an unresolved V gene accounts for under half, and the others remain unexplained. For this sample, the table gives fewer than 35,000 clones. The top ten hold 4.3% of the sample. Sequences were obtained from blood buffy coat. All receptors derive from a woman between 18 and 75 years old with a cervical HPV16 infection that either progressed to CIN3+ or cleared (not recorded which).

On this clone itself: The CDR3 extends 3 residues past the end of the read, so its final part is completed from the germline J gene. This rearrangement joins TRBV7-2 to TRBJ1-1; TRBD1 is a possible D gene (6 bases). The CDR3 extends over 15 amino acids. Germline CDR1 is SGHTA and CDR2 is FQGNSA. Trimming removed 2 bases from V and 1 base from J, with 11 bases in between. CDR3 DNA, as far as it was read: TGTGCCAGCAGCTTACGGGACATGAAGAACACTGAA. This sequence encodes CASSLRDMKNTE. The full CDR3 sequence reads CASSLRDMKNTEAFF.

Worth noting for this clone: The read gets to within 3 residues of the CDR3 end, and the germline J gene fills in the rest. The rearrangement links TRBV7-2 to TRBJ2-3, with D tentatively TRBD1 or TRBD2 (5 bases each). The CDR3 is made up of 15 amino acids. Per the germline V gene, CDR1 is SGHTA and CDR2 is FQGNSA. CDR3 sequence reads: CASSLFRRQGETQYF. The covered CDR3 bases are TGTGCCAGCAGCTTATTTCGAAGGCAGGGAGAGACG.

About this clone itself: This sample also contains other DNA sequences that code for the same CDR3. CDR3 loop: CASSQATGHYGYTF. The CDR3 bases that were read are TGCGCCAGCAGCCAGGCGACAGGGCACTATGGC. The genes are TRBV5-1 and TRBJ1-2, with 7 positions matching TRBD1. The CDR3 end lies 3 residues beyond the end of the read and is filled in from the germline J gene. The CDR3 runs 14 residues. Germline V gene lookup returns CDR1 SGHRS and CDR2 YFSETQ. J lost 3 bases, V lost 4 bases, and 6 bases had no gene match.

A note on this clone: The read stops 3 residues short of the end of the CDR3; the missing end is completed from the germline J gene. J is TRBJ1-2 and V is TRBV30; 8 nucleotides match TRBD1. This CDR3 has 13 residues. Germline loops: CDR1 GTSNPN, CDR2 SVGIG (reference sequence). V lost 4 bases, J lost 5 bases, and 6 bases stayed unmatched. The CDR3 sequence: CAWKIDRGYGYTF. The covered CDR3 bases are TGTGCCTGGAAAATCGACAGGGGTTATGGC.

Concerning this clone itself: The CDR3 is cut off 3 residues early in the read; its end comes from the germline J gene. The chain uses TRBV20-1 and TRBJ1-1, with D tentatively TRBD1 (6 bases). This CDR3 region has 15 residues. The germline CDR1 and CDR2 sequences are DFQATT and SNEGSKA (reference sequence). V dropped 4 bases and J dropped 6 bases, with 21 bases sitting between them. The CDR3 region is CSATGGTWRSAEAFF. The DNA read from the CDR3 is TGCAGTGCTACAGGAGGGACATGGAGGAGCGCTGAA.

Note on this clone: The read terminates 3 residues ahead of where the CDR3 ends, so the germline J gene completes it. This chain joins TRBV6-1 and TRBJ1-2; 7 nucleotides match TRBD1. The J segment lost 7 bases and the V segment lost 4 bases, leaving 3 bases of the junction unmatched. Germline values: CDR1 MNHNS, CDR2 SASEGT. The CDR3 has 12 amino acids. The CDR3 is CASSGDRVGYTF. Partial CDR3 DNA: TGTGCCAGCAGTGGCGACAGGGTTGGC.

Points on this clone: The read terminates 3 residues ahead of where the CDR3 ends, so the germline J gene completes it. The V and J genes are TRBV11-1 and TRBJ1-1, with D unresolved. The CDR3 length is 14 residues. V was cut by 3 bases and J by 2 bases, with 10 bases left in between. Germline V lookup: CDR1 SGHAT, CDR2 FQDESV (reference sequence). This chain's CDR3 is CASSLQTGNTEAFF. The sequenced part of the CDR3 DNA is TGTGCCAGCAGCTTGCAGACGGGTAACACTGAA.

Note on this clone: Sequencing ends 3 residues short of the CDR3 end; the germline J gene provides the rest. This chain links TRBV2 with TRBJ1-5, with D unclear. Trimming stripped 8 bases from V and 2 bases from J, with 16 bases between. The CDR3 sequence is 15 residues long. The germline V gene encodes CDR1 SNHLY and CDR2 FYNNEI. The CDR3: CASRLEGWGNQPQHF. CDR3 bases read: TGTGCCAGCCGGTTGGAGGGCTGGGGCAATCAGCCC.

The CDR3 region is CSARVVSNYGYTF. The CDR3 DNA, read in part, is TGCAGTGCTAGAGTAGTTTCTAACTATGGC. The chain recombines TRBV20-1 with TRBJ1-2; no firm D call. The read ends 3 residues before the CDR3 terminus; that terminus is restored from the germline J gene. The CDR3 is 13 amino acids. The V end lost 1 base, the J end lost 0 bases, and 6 bases lay between the germline ends. The germline gives CDR1 DFQATT, CDR2 SNEGSKA (reference sequence).

For this clone: The observed sequence ends 3 residues before the CDR3 terminus, with the missing tail filled in from the germline J gene. The chain carries TRBV18 and TRBJ2-7; tentatively, D is TRBD2 (5 bases). The V and J ends lost 3 bases and 6 bases respectively, with 15 bases between them. The CDR3 runs 14 residues. Germline values: CDR1 KGHSH, CDR2 LQKENI. The CDR3 loop is CASSPSGMSTEQYF. The sequenced part of the CDR3 DNA is TGTGCCAGCTCACCGAGCGGAATGTCGACCGAG.

In the case of this clone: The missing CDR3 end, 3 residues past where the read stops, is filled in from the germline J gene. The chain combines TRBV5-1 with TRBJ2-1; TRBD1 agrees at 10 bases. The V and J ends lost 0 bases and 7 bases, in that order; junction bases with no gene match: 7. The CDR3 contains 16 residues. In germline, CDR1 is SGHRS, CDR2 YFSETQ. Partial CDR3 DNA: TGCGCCAGCAGCTTGGCCGGGACAGGGGTCTCAAATGAG. The encoded protein is CASSLAGTGVSNE. From start to end, the CDR3 is CASSLAGTGVSNEQFF.

With regard to this clone: The read comes to an end 3 residues before the CDR3 does, leaving the germline J gene to fill in the end. The V call is TRBV18, the J call TRBJ2-5; 10 bases are shared with TRBD2. The CDR3 covers 17 residues. Germline trimming cut 0 bases from V and 4 bases from J; bases unmatched to any gene: 8. Per germline, CDR1 KGHSH and CDR2 LQKENI. The CDR3 reads CASSPPGSGRASETQYF. CDR3 bases read: TGTGCCAGCTCACCACCTGGGAGCGGGAGGGCCTCAGAGACC.

A word on this clone: The read terminates 3 residues ahead of where the CDR3 ends, so the germline J gene completes it. The genes are TRBV23-1 and TRBJ2-2; TRBD1 might be the D (5 bases). TRBV23-1 belongs to the ORF category, with a function that is uncertain. The CDR3 totals 14 residues. Trimming cost V 0 bases and J 7 bases, with 9 bases left between them. CDR3 residues: CASSQSLGHGELFF. Incomplete CDR3 DNA: TGCGCCAGCAGTCAATCGTTGGGGCACGGGGAG.

A note on this clone: The CDR3 end is not reached by the read, which stops 3 residues before it; the germline J gene fills it in. J is TRBJ2-4 and V is TRBV30; no clear D gene. The CDR3 extends over 14 amino acids. The germline CDR1 and CDR2 sequences are GTSNPN and SVGIG (reference sequence). The part of the CDR3 DNA that was read is TGTGCCTGGAGTGTTCTGACAACCTCTTATGGT. Amino acid sequence: CAWSVLTTSYG. The full-length CDR3 reads as CAWSVLTTSYGQYF. Supplemented by reference TRBV30 and TRBJ2-4, the full variable domain reads SQTIHQWPATLVQPVGSPLSLECTVEGTSNPNLYWYRQAAGRGLQLLFYSVGIGQISSEVPQNLSASRPQDRQFILSSKKLLLSDSGFYLCAWSVLTTSYGQYFGAGTRLSVL.

Turning to this clone: The junction and the germline gene differ at one end; a read error may be behind it. The observed sequence ends 3 residues before the CDR3 terminus, with the missing tail filled in from the germline J gene. The sample contains more than one DNA sequence encoding this CDR3. V and J are TRBV19 and TRBJ1-3, with D hard to call. CDR3 length: 13 residues. The germline gives CDR1 LNHDA, CDR2 SQIVND (reference sequence). Partial CDR3 DNA: TGTGCCAGTAAAGGGCCAGGCCGAAACACG. Translated, it gives CASKGPGRNT. From start to end, the CDR3 is CASKGPGRNTIYF.

Of note for this clone: The read ends 3 residues before the CDR3 terminus; that terminus is restored from the germline J gene. V usage is TRBV18 and J usage is TRBJ1-1; no firm D call. The CDR3 length is 13 residues. From germline, CDR1 is KGHSH and CDR2 LQKENI. V lost 2 bases, J lost 2 bases, and 6 bases lay in between. The CDR3 protein is CASSPISNTEAFF. The CDR3 bases that were read are TGTGCCAGCTCACCAATATCCAACACTGAA.

With regard to this clone: The CDR3 goes on 3 residues after the read ends, and that part is filled in from the germline J gene. The chain joins TRBV19 to TRBJ1-6; D is unclear. The CDR3 sequence is 13 residues long. V gave up 3 bases and J gave up 8 bases, with 8 bases separating them. Germline lookup yields CDR1 LNHDA and CDR2 SQIVND (reference sequence). CDR3 loop: CASSILPDSPLHF. CDR3 DNA (partial): TGTGCCAGTAGTATTCTCCCGGATTCACCC.

About this clone itself: The read ends 3 residues before the CDR3 terminus; that terminus is restored from the germline J gene. V and J are TRBV7-3 and TRBJ2-1, with a tentative D call TRBD1 (6 bases). The CDR3 consists of 16 residues. Germline V CDR1 and CDR2: SGHTA, FQGTGA. With 5 bases removed from V and 0 bases from J, the gap between germline ends came to 14 bases. CDR3 sequence: CASSLQGPSSYNEQFF. Incomplete CDR3 DNA: TGTGCCAGCAGCCTGCAGGGGCCGAGCTCCTACAATGAG.

Note on this clone: The read finishes 3 residues shy of the CDR3 end, and the germline J gene is used to complete it. The V call is TRBV12-5, the J call TRBJ2-7; 7 positions match TRBD2. Germline CDR1 is LGHNT and CDR2 is FRNRAP. This CDR3 region has 14 residues. The V segment lost 6 bases and the J segment 1 base; nucleotides outside the gene matches: 6. The covered CDR3 bases are TGTGCTAGTGGACGAGGGACTACTTCCTACGAG. Translating it yields CASGRGTTSYE. The entire CDR3 protein reads CASGRGTTSYEQYF.

Comments on this clone: The read is 3 residues too short to cover the CDR3 end, so that end is filled in from the germline J gene. V gene TRBV18 combines with J gene TRBJ1-2, with D hard to call. CDR1 and CDR2 from the germline V gene are KGHSH and LQKENI. The CDR3 extends over 15 amino acids. The sequenced CDR3 bases are TGTGCCAGCTCACCAGTGACAACTAGCACAGATACC. Translation gives CASSPVTTSTDT. The CDR3 as a whole reads CASSPVTTSTDTYTF.

Remarks on this clone: The read is 3 residues too short to cover the CDR3 end, so that end is filled in from the germline J gene. The chain is built from TRBV5-6 and TRBJ1-4; the D gene is possibly TRBD1 (6 bases). Germline V gives CDR1 SGHDT, CDR2 YYEEEE. The CDR3 loop spans 15 amino acids. The V and J ends lost 4 bases and 5 bases respectively, with 15 bases between them. The covered CDR3 bases are TGTGCCAGCAGCCACGCGGACAGCCAGAATGAAAAA. Translating it yields CASSHADSQNEK. The CDR3 as a whole reads CASSHADSQNEKLFF.

Notes on this clone: The sequenced fragment ends 3 residues before the CDR3 boundary, so the rest is inferred from the germline J gene. The chain is built from TRBV30 and TRBJ1-4, with D perhaps TRBD1 (5 bases). The ends were cut back, 2 bases at V and 2 bases at J, with 12 bases in the middle. This CDR3 has 15 amino acids. Germline V gene data show CDR1 as GTSNPN and CDR2 as SVGIG (reference sequence). The CDR3 spells CAWSQSRETNEKLFF. CDR3 bases read: TGTGCCTGGAGTCAGTCCAGGGAGACTAATGAAAAA. Based on the CDR3 plus reference TRBV30 and TRBJ1-4, the full variable domain is SQTIHQWPATLVQPVGSPLSLECTVEGTSNPNLYWYRQAAGRGLQLLFYSVGIGQISSEVPQNLSASRPQDRQFILSSKKLLLSDSGFYLCAWSQSRETNEKLFFGSGTQLSVL.

On this clone: The CDR3 end falls 3 residues outside the read, so it is completed with the germline J gene. The gene calls are TRBV19 and TRBJ2-5; 7 nucleotides align to TRBD1. The CDR3 has 16 residues. From germline, CDR1 is LNHDA and CDR2 SQIVND (reference sequence). V lost 0 bases, J lost 7 bases, and 11 bases stayed unmatched. Partial CDR3 DNA: TGTGCCAGTAGTATAGATCTCGGACAGGCGGTGGGGACC. Its translation: CASSIDLGQAVGT. The whole CDR3 is CASSIDLGQAVGTQYF.

Regarding this clone: The read is 3 residues too short to cover the CDR3 end, so that end is filled in from the germline J gene. Other DNA sequences from this sample encode an identical CDR3 as well. The gene calls are TRBV19 and TRBJ1-3; 9 positions match TRBD1. This CDR3 is 14 amino acids long. With V trimmed by 8 bases and J by 0 bases, 2 bases remained unmatched. Germline values: CDR1 LNHDA, CDR2 SQIVND (reference sequence). CDR3 loop: CASGTGLSGNTIYF. The covered CDR3 bases are TGTGCCAGTGGGACAGGGCTCTCTGGAAACACC.

Regarding this clone: The read halts 3 residues ahead of the CDR3 end, with the missing end drawn from the germline J gene. This sequence joins TRBV2 and TRBJ2-7; D might be TRBD1 (6 bases). Trimming stripped 5 bases from V and 2 bases from J, with 13 bases between. This CDR3 is 14 amino acids long. CDR1 and CDR2 from the germline V gene are SNHLY and FYNNEI. CDR3 in amino acids: CASSPDRNTYEQYF. The sequenced CDR3 bases are TGTGCCAGCAGTCCGGACAGAAATACCTACGAG.

In regard to this clone: The CDR3 end is not reached by the read, which stops 3 residues before it; the germline J gene fills it in. J is TRBJ1-6 and V is TRBV30; D is uncertain. The CDR3 has 14 amino acids. The germline CDR1 and CDR2 sequences are GTSNPN and SVGIG (reference sequence). V was trimmed by 2 bases and J by 0 bases, leaving 5 bases between them. The CDR3 sequence: CAWSPSSYNSPLHF. CDR3 DNA (partial): TGTGCCTGGAGTCCCAGCTCCTATAATTCACCC.

The sequenced CDR3 bases are TGTGCCAGTAGTCCCCCGGCGACAGAAAACTATGGC. Amino acids: CASSPPATENYG. In full, the CDR3 is CASSPPATENYGYTF. The chain carries TRBV19 and TRBJ1-2, with a possible D match to TRBD1 (5 bases). The read ends 3 residues shy of where the CDR3 ends; the end is completed using the germline J gene. The CDR3 spans 15 residues. In germline, CDR1 is LNHDA, CDR2 SQIVND (reference sequence). V lost 5 bases and J 2 bases, leaving 15 bases between the germline ends.

Comment on this clone: The sequenced fragment ends 3 residues before the CDR3 boundary, so the rest is inferred from the germline J gene. The chain is built from TRBV7-7 and TRBJ2-5; TRBD2 aligns across 13 bases. The germline V gene encodes CDR1 SSHAT and CDR2 FNYEAQ (reference sequence). V shed 1 base and J 4 bases; nucleotides not matched to a gene: 3. This CDR3 has 16 residues. This CDR3 is CASSLGTSGSGETQYF. The sequenced part of the CDR3 DNA is TGTGCCAGCAGCTTAGGGACTAGCGGGAGTGGAGAGACC.

Note on this clone: The sequenced fragment ends 3 residues before the CDR3 boundary, so the rest is inferred from the germline J gene. The chain has TRBV20-1 and TRBJ2-7, with a possible D match to TRBD2 (6 bases). Trimming removed 1 base at V and 3 bases at J, with 13 bases between. Germline CDR1 and CDR2: DFQATT and SNEGSKA (reference sequence). CDR3 size: 14 residues. The sequenced part of the CDR3 DNA is TGCAGTGCTAGAGGGGGGGAGGATTACTACGAG. It translates to CSARGGEDYYE. The whole CDR3 protein is CSARGGEDYYEQYF.

On this clone itself: The read ends 3 residues early relative to the CDR3; the germline J gene fills the gap. V and J are TRBV7-9 and TRBJ2-3, with D unresolved. The CDR3 is made up of 14 amino acids. Germline assignment: CDR1 SEHNR and CDR2 FQNEAQ (reference sequence). The sequenced CDR3 bases are TGTGCCAGCAGCTTAGGTGTCGGAGAACAGCCG. It yields the protein CASSLGVGEQP. The complete CDR3 sequence is CASSLGVGEQPQYF.